The rows below give T cell receptor beta chains drawn from one sample of a study of vaccination and CD4 T cells after COVID-19. TCRdb re-called the PCR reads with MiXCR, one entry per CDR3 protein. The top ten clones hold roughly 5% of a sample with about 40,000 distinct CDR3 sequences, approximately 40% of them seen once. The material was CD4+ T cells from blood, obtained about 7 months after SARS-CoV-2 vaccination. All receptors come from a human donor who had recovered from COVID-19. Each CDR3 is given with its conserved first and last residue. A D gene is named only where the DNA matches it firmly. Size tells how often a clone was seen (once, few, many) or the class of an expanded clone, and some rows leave it out.

clone_size: few; v_call: TRBV20-1; d_call: .; j_call: TRBJ2-7; cdr3_aa: CSAARDPYEQYF; cdr3_nt: TGCAGTGCTGCCCGAGACCCCTACGAGCAGTACTTC
clone_size: .; v_call: TRBV20-1; d_call: TRBD1; j_call: TRBJ1-5; cdr3_aa: CSAWITGETNSNQPQHF; cdr3_nt: TGCAGTGCTTGGATCACAGGGGAAACCAATAGCAATCAGCCCCAGCATTTT
clone_size: .; v_call: TRBV6-1; d_call: .; j_call: TRBJ2-2; cdr3_aa: CASRTDGVGTGELFF; cdr3_nt: TGTGCCAGCAGAACGGACGGGGTGGGGACCGGGGAGCTGTTTTTT
clone_size: .; v_call: TRBV6-1; d_call: .; j_call: TRBJ2-7; cdr3_aa: CASSEVGTEQYEQYF; cdr3_nt: TGTGCCAGCAGTGAAGTCGGGACGGAACAATACGAGCAGTACTTC
clone_size: few; v_call: TRBV19; d_call: .; j_call: TRBJ2-3; cdr3_aa: CASSTTETDTQYF; cdr3_nt: TGTGCCAGTAGTACGACCGAAACAGATACGCAGTATTTT
clone_size: .; v_call: TRBV7-3; d_call: .; j_call: TRBJ2-1; cdr3_aa: CASSKGLYNEQFF; cdr3_nt: TGTGCCAGCAGCAAGGGACTTTACAATGAGCAGTTCTTC
clone_size: few; v_call: TRBV4-1; d_call: TRBD1; j_call: TRBJ1-2; cdr3_aa: CASSQLETGNYGYTF; cdr3_nt: TGCGCCAGCAGCCAATTGGAGACAGGGAACTATGGCTACACCTTC
clone_size: few; v_call: TRBV7-9; d_call: .; j_call: TRBJ1-1; cdr3_aa: CASSPVGWAGAFF; cdr3_nt: TGTGCCAGCAGCCCAGTTGGATGGGCGGGGGCTTTCTTT
clone_size: few; v_call: TRBV7-3; d_call: .; j_call: TRBJ2-1; cdr3_aa: CASSSSHEQFF; cdr3_nt: TGTGCCAGCAGCTCTAGCCATGAGCAGTTCTTC
clone_size: few; v_call: TRBV18; d_call: .; j_call: TRBJ2-6; cdr3_aa: CASSLTHAGANVLTF; cdr3_nt: TGTGCCAGCTCCCTAACTCACGCCGGGGCCAACGTCCTGACTTTC
clone_size: many; v_call: TRBV20-1; d_call: .; j_call: TRBJ1-5; cdr3_aa: CSAHRDSNQPQHF; cdr3_nt: TGCAGTGCGCACCGGGACAGCAATCAGCCCCAGCATTTT
clone_size: .; v_call: TRBV6-2/TRBV6-3; d_call: TRBD2; j_call: TRBJ2-5; cdr3_aa: CASRLPGLAKETQYF; cdr3_nt: TGTGCCAGCAGACTTCCGGGACTAGCAAAAGAGACCCAGTACTTC
clone_size: few; v_call: TRBV20-1; d_call: TRBD2; j_call: TRBJ2-4; cdr3_aa: CSASGDSRTSGSTDIQYF; cdr3_nt: TGCAGTGCTAGCGGGGACAGCCGGACTAGCGGGAGTACAGACATTCAGTACTTC
clone_size: .; v_call: TRBV21-1; d_call: .; j_call: TRBJ2-7; cdr3_aa: CASSPRDRTSYEQYF; cdr3_nt: TGTGCCAGCAGCCCACGGGACAGGACCTCCTACGAGCAGTACTTC
clone_size: .; v_call: TRBV30; d_call: .; j_call: TRBJ2-5; cdr3_aa: CAWSRRWETQYF; cdr3_nt: TGTGCCTGGAGTAGGAGGTGGGAGACCCAGTACTTC
clone_size: once; v_call: TRBV10-3; d_call: TRBD2; j_call: TRBJ2-3; cdr3_aa: CAIAGGPDTQYF; cdr3_nt: TGTGCCATCGCGGGAGGGCCGGATACGCAGTATTTT
clone_size: .; v_call: TRBV7-2; d_call: TRBD2; j_call: TRBJ2-1; cdr3_aa: CASSFSGRYEQFF; cdr3_nt: TGTGCCAGCAGCTTTAGCGGGAGGTATGAGCAGTTCTTC
clone_size: few; v_call: TRBV18; d_call: .; j_call: TRBJ1-5; cdr3_aa: CASSPGVSQPQHF; cdr3_nt: TGTGCCAGCTCACCAGGGGTTAGTCAGCCCCAGCATTTT
clone_size: .; v_call: TRBV10-2; d_call: .; j_call: TRBJ1-1; cdr3_aa: CASSDLGPNHEAFF; cdr3_nt: TGCGCCAGCAGTGATTTAGGACCGAACCATGAAGCTTTCTTT
clone_size: .; v_call: TRBV28; d_call: .; j_call: TRBJ1-2; cdr3_aa: CASSLTGSNYGYTF; cdr3_nt: TGTGCCAGCAGTTTGACAGGATCTAACTATGGCTACACCTTC
clone_size: few; v_call: TRBV7-9; d_call: .; j_call: TRBJ1-1; cdr3_aa: CASSLDATEAFF; cdr3_nt: TGTGCCAGCAGCTTAGACGCCACTGAAGCTTTCTTT
clone_size: .; v_call: TRBV27; d_call: .; j_call: TRBJ2-7; cdr3_aa: CASSLGDRYEQYF; cdr3_nt: TGTGCCAGCAGTTTGGGGGATCGATACGAGCAGTACTTC
clone_size: .; v_call: TRBV10-3; d_call: .; j_call: TRBJ1-2; cdr3_aa: CAISEVPNYGYTF; cdr3_nt: TGTGCCATCAGTGAAGTACCTAACTATGGCTACACCTTC
clone_size: .; v_call: TRBV20-1; d_call: .; j_call: TRBJ2-4; cdr3_aa: CSARGPPRGKAENIQYF; cdr3_nt: TGCAGTGCTAGAGGCCCACCGCGGGGAAAAGCTGAGAACATTCAGTACTTC
clone_size: .; v_call: TRBV6-2/TRBV6-3; d_call: TRBD2; j_call: TRBJ2-1; cdr3_aa: CASSPTSGSYNEQFF; cdr3_nt: TGTGCCAGCAGTCCTACTAGCGGAAGCTACAATGAGCAGTTCTTC